Listed here are 9 T cell receptor beta chains from one sample, sequenced in a study of multiple sclerosis patients with progressive multifocal leukoencephalopathy. The time point was: before natalizumab initiation. Here immunoSEQ multiplex PCR was the method, and the copy in TCRdb shows in-frame clones only, minus some. The table shows under 40,000 clones, with 70% to 90% occurring only once. The sample comprised PBMCs. These receptors all come from a human donor with multiple sclerosis.

The J gene is TRBJ1-1, the V gene TRBV7-8; D is unclear. The V gene's germline CDR1 is SGHVS and CDR2 FQNEAQ. The CDR3 totals 15 residues. V shed 2 bases and J shed 1 base, with 11 bases lying between them. The CDR3 protein is CASSLTLAANTEAFF. The CDR3 DNA reads as TGTGCCAGCAGCTTAACTCTGGCGGCGAACACTGAAGCTTTCTTT.

The CDR3 protein is CASSSIRTGGEEEQYF. CDR3 coding DNA: TGTGCCAGCAGTTCCATCAGGACAGGGGGGGAGGAAGAGCAGTACTTC. This sequence joins TRBV28 and TRBJ2-7; 10 positions agree with TRBD1. The V gene end was trimmed by 4 bases and the J gene end by 7 bases; junction bases not matched to a gene: 13. Germline CDR1 is MDHEN and CDR2 is SYDVKM. The CDR3 sequence is 16 residues long.

The chain couples TRBV19 to TRBJ2-2; D possibly uses TRBD1 or TRBD2 (6 bases each). V lost 3 bases, J lost 9 bases, and 23 bases lay in between. Germline CDR1 and CDR2: LNHDA and SQIVND (reference sequence). The CDR3 covers 17 residues. The CDR3 here is CASSIGPRGDRTRELFF. Written as DNA, the CDR3 is TGTGCCAGTAGTATTGGGCCGAGGGGGGATCGAACACGGGAGCTGTTTTTT. Looking up the rest from reference TRBV19 and TRBJ2-2 gives the full variable domain: DGGITQSPKYLFRKEGQNVTLSCEQNLNHDAMYWYRQDPGQGLRLIYYSQIVNDFQKGDIAEGYSVSREKKESFPLTVTSAQKNPTAFYLCASSIGPRGDRTRELFFGEGSRLTVL.

The chain has TRBV18 and TRBJ1-2; D remains unclear. The CDR3 contains 15 residues. V was shortened by 3 bases and J by 8 bases, with 19 bases between the two germline ends. Germline V gene data show CDR1 as KGHSH and CDR2 as LQKENI. CDR3 residues: CASSPFQDIGRGYTF. Written as DNA, the CDR3 is TGTGCCAGCTCACCGTTTCAGGATATAGGTAGGGGCTACACCTTC.

The chain recombines TRBV5-4 with TRBJ2-2; 11 nucleotides align to TRBD2. The CDR3 spans 17 residues. The V segment lost 0 bases and the J segment 7 bases; nucleotides outside the gene matches: 8. CDR1 and CDR2 (germline): SGHNT, YYREEE (reference sequence). CDR3 coding DNA: TGTGCCAGCAGCTTGGGGGGGTCTAGCGGGAGGCTCGGGGAGCTGTTTTTT. It specifies CASSLGGSSGRLGELFF.

This clone appeared a few times. The chain recombines TRBV5-1 with TRBJ2-2, with D perhaps TRBD1 or TRBD2 (5 bases each). V shed 0 bases and J shed 0 bases, with 9 bases lying between them. The germline CDR1 and CDR2 sequences are SGHRS and YFSETQ. This CDR3 has 16 amino acids. The CDR3 here is CASSLGGPSNTGELFF. The DNA of the CDR3 is TGCGCCAGCAGCTTGGGGGGACCGTCGAACACCGGGGAGCTGTTTTTT.

The chain carries TRBV7-8 and TRBJ1-3; 7 bases are a match to TRBD1. V lost 4 bases and J lost 0; bases outside the gene matches: 3. This CDR3 is built from 15 residues. The germline CDR1 and CDR2 sequences are SGHVS and FQNEAQ. The CDR3 region has the DNA TGTGCCAGCAGCTGGACAGGAGACTCTGGAAACACCATATATTTT. Translated: CASSWTGDSGNTIYF.

The rearrangement links TRBV19 to TRBJ2-7, with D hard to call. The CDR3 is made up of 15 amino acids. The germline V gene has CDR1 LNHDA and CDR2 SQIVND (reference sequence). V lost 3 bases and J 2 bases, leaving 14 bases between the germline ends. The CDR3, as DNA: TGTGCCAGTAGTATTTCGGCCCCCGGAACCTACGAGCAGTACTTC. This gives the protein CASSISAPGTYEQYF.

The J gene is TRBJ2-1, the V gene TRBV7-2; D is unclear. The length of the CDR3 is 18 residues. Germline CDR1 is SGHTA and CDR2 is FQGNSA. Trimming cost V 3 bases and J 6 bases, with 24 bases left between them. CDR3 residues: CASSLMSVRARLGNEQFF. CDR3 nucleotides: TGTGCCAGCAGCTTGATGAGTGTTCGGGCGCGACTTGGCAATGAGCAGTTCTTC.